The entry below gives a single T cell receptor (beta chain) sequence along with its context. This entry comes from a study of Ad26.COV2.S vaccination and SARS-CoV-2 variants. J lost 0 bases, V lost 4 bases, and 14 bases had no gene match. Germline values: CDR1 SGHRS, CDR2 YFSETQ. The CDR3 sequence is 20 residues long. Profiled with immunoSEQ multiplex PCR; TCRdb holds only in-frame clones, not every one. The sample consists of some 350,000 clones, 85% of them appearing once. Regarding treatment: around 19 received Ad26.COV2.S at low or high dose, single or two shots; 5 received placebo; per-sample allocation not given. After the first vaccine or placebo injection, samples were drawn on day 63. What was given as vaccine was an Ad26 vector encoding Wuhan-strain SARS-CoV-2 spike.

This sequence was found in a person between 18 and 65 years old who received the Ad26.COV2.S COVID-19 vaccine or a placebo. Here the sequenced sample was peripheral blood, taken in a trial of Ad26.COV2.S vaccine versus placebo. V usage is TRBV5-1 and J usage is TRBJ2-6, with 9 bases matching TRBD1. In nucleotides, the CDR3 is TGCGCCAGCAGCAGCGGATTGACGGGACAGGGCCCCTCTGGGGCCAACGTCCTGACTTTC. Translated: CASSSGLTGQGPSGANVLTF.